This TCR beta chain was observed in a study of T cells in tuberculosis. About the study: T cells were selected with CD1B tetramers loaded with glucose monomycolate.

Chain pairing is unknown; alpha and beta were sequenced separately. Libraries were prepared by immunoSEQ multiplex PCR; TCRdb keeps only in-frame clonotypes and omits some of them. The sample records more than 70,000 clones, about nine tenths being singletons. Germline CDR1 reads SNHLY; CDR2 reads FYNNEI. The ends lost 5 bases at V and 2 bases at J; junction bases unmatched: 4. The length of the CDR3 is 15 residues. Sorting used thawed, overnight-rested PBMC stained with anti-CD3, a viability dye and GMM-loaded CD1B tetramer. The lipid loaded on the CD1B tetramers was C32 glucose monomycolate from Rhodococcus equi. Points from the study as a whole: T cells binding CD1B-GMM tetramer weakly possibly escaped the sort.

Sequences were obtained from CD1b-GMM tetramer-negative cells sorted from PBMCs. The chain has TRBV2 and TRBJ2-1; TRBD1 agrees at 9 bases. The clonotype comes from an adult woman with latent tuberculosis. CDR3 coding DNA: TGTGCCAGCAGTAGGGACAGGGAGACCTACAATGAGCAGTTCTTC. As protein: CASSRDRETYNEQFF.